The present entry profiles one T cell receptor beta chain with its context. This entry belongs to a study of blood T cells in healthy people across ages. Study as a whole: Using template switching, researchers captured about one barcoded beta molecule for each two T cells.

Using a J-beta primer mix together with a sample-barcoded 5' primer, a second PCR was run for roughly 7 to 11 cycles. MiXCR, applied by TCRdb to the 5' RACE reads, yields one record per CDR3 protein. The data hold around 780,000 distinct CDR3 sequences, with more than 50% observed a single time. Ten milliliters of peripheral blood were drawn from each donor into EDTA-treated tubes. Sequencing was carried out using blood. This receptor was identified in a man in his forties or fifties in good health.

CDR3 sequence reads: CASSTTRSGTGELFF. CDR3 nucleotides: TGTGCCAGCAGCACGACTAGATCTGGCACCGGGGAGCTGTTTTTT. The V call is TRBV27, the J call TRBJ2-2, with D possibly matching TRBD2 (6 bases). The CDR3 is 15 residues long. The germline V and J ends were trimmed by 6 bases and 4 bases, with 15 bases remaining between them. Germline CDR1 reads MNHEY; CDR2 reads SMNVEV (reference sequence).